The 14 T cell receptor beta chains presented below share a single source sample, sequenced in a study of Tregs in tolerant kidney transplant recipients. The assay was immunoSEQ multiplex PCR, and TCRdb's table has in-frame clones only and misses some. The repertoire holds about 60,000 clones, roughly 92% seen once, with 9.5% to 13% in the top ten. The sequences come from CD8+ T cells from blood, collected before the transplant. The receptors originated from a human donor who received a combined kidney and bone marrow transplant.

As for this clone: The same CDR3 arises from other DNA sequences in this sample as well. J is TRBJ1-6 and V is TRBV7-9; 10 bases align to TRBD1. The CDR3 sequence is 16 residues long. In germline, CDR1 is SEHNR, CDR2 FQNEAQ (reference sequence). V gave up 0 bases and J gave up 10 bases; unmatched junction bases: 6. Here the CDR3 reads CASSLAWTGGDSPLHF. CDR3 sequence (DNA): TGTGCCAGCAGCTTAGCCTGGACAGGGGGTGACTCACCCCTCCACTTT.

The rearrangement links TRBV29-1 to TRBJ2-2, with unresolved D. With 4 bases removed from V and 6 bases from J, the gap between germline ends came to 3 bases. CDR1 and CDR2 from the germline V gene are SQVTM and ANQGSEA. The CDR3 spans 10 residues. The CDR3 here is CSVVSGELFF. The CDR3 bases are TGCAGCGTTGTATCCGGGGAGCTGTTTTTT.

The chain uses TRBV27 and TRBJ2-7; no reliable D call. Germline V gives CDR1 MNHEY, CDR2 SMNVEV (reference sequence). Trimming removed 6 bases at V and 1 base at J, with 10 bases between. The CDR3 length is 13 residues. The CDR3 here is CASSPTESYEQYF. The CDR3 DNA sequence: TGTGCCAGCAGCCCCACAGAGTCCTACGAGCAGTACTTC.

V gene TRBV6-4 combines with J gene TRBJ1-2; 10 nucleotides align to TRBD1. The germline V gene has CDR1 MRHNA and CDR2 SNTAGT. V lost 6 bases and J lost 6; bases outside the gene matches: 7. The CDR3 has 14 amino acids. CDR3 sequence: CASRPDGTGDGYTF. The CDR3 bases are TGTGCCAGCAGACCGGACGGGACAGGGGATGGCTACACCTTC.

The rearrangement links TRBV9 to TRBJ2-3, with 9 nucleotides matching TRBD2. This CDR3 has 16 residues. Per germline, CDR1 SGDLS and CDR2 YYNGEE. Trimming cost V 0 bases and J 4 bases; bases outside gene matches: 6. The CDR3 bases are TGTGCCAGCAGCGTAGAGGGCGGGAGGGCCGCAGATACGCAGTATTTT. This encodes CASSVEGGRAADTQYF.

V and J are TRBV12-5 and TRBJ2-7; possible D gene TRBD2, 6 bases. This CDR3 contains 14 residues. V gave up 4 bases and J gave up 6 bases, with 16 bases separating them. CDR1 and CDR2 from the germline V gene are LGHNT and FRNRAP. CDR3 sequence (DNA): TGTGCTAGTGGTTCTGGGGACTCCCACTTCGAGCAGTACTTC. As protein: CASGSGDSHFEQYF.

V usage is TRBV13 and J usage is TRBJ2-3; TRBD2 agrees at 14 bases. Trimming removed 3 bases from V and 5 bases from J; junction bases left unmatched: 7. This CDR3 has 17 amino acids. In germline, CDR1 is PRHDT, CDR2 FYEKMQ (reference sequence). The CDR3 nucleotides are TGTGCCAGCAGCTTCGCGGGACTAGCGGGAGCGGTAGATACGCAGTATTTT. Encoded protein: CASSFAGLAGAVDTQYF.

As DNA, the CDR3 is TGTGCCAGCCGGGCGGGGGGGCTCAATGAGCAGTTCTTC. It is translated as CASRAGGLNEQFF. The V call is TRBV7-3, the J call TRBJ2-1, with 9 bases identical to TRBD2. CDR1 and CDR2 from the germline V gene are SGHTA and FQGTGA. The CDR3 loop spans 13 amino acids. Trimming removed 8 bases from V and 6 bases from J; junction bases left unmatched: 5. The variable domain in full, completed from reference TRBV7-3 and TRBJ2-1, reads GAGVSQTPSNKVTEKGKYVELRCDPISGHTALYWYRQSLGQGPEFLIYFQGTGAADDSGLPNDRFFAVRPEGSVSTLKIQRTERGDSAVYLCASRAGGLNEQFFGPGTRLTVL.

The chain is built from TRBV13 and TRBJ1-3, with unresolved D. V was pared by 0 bases and J by 4 bases, with 16 bases between. Germline V gene lookup returns CDR1 PRHDT and CDR2 FYEKMQ (reference sequence). The CDR3 contains 17 residues. For the CDR3, the DNA is TGTGCCAGCAGCTTAGGCCGTTGGCCGGGTGGGGGAAACACCATATATTTT. This sequence encodes CASSLGRWPGGGNTIYF.

A single count supports this clone. The V call is TRBV5-5, the J call TRBJ2-3; D is unclear. The CDR3 has 14 amino acids. Trimming removed 4 bases at V and 5 bases at J, with 14 bases between. Per germline, CDR1 SGHKS and CDR2 YYEKEE (reference sequence). The DNA for the CDR3 is TGTGCCAGCAGCCCCGATACCTCGGGAGATACGCAGTATTTT. Its translation: CASSPDTSGDTQYF.

This chain joins TRBV4-3 and TRBJ2-3; 7 bases map to TRBD2. The junction had 7 bases not matched to a gene; V was cut back by 4 bases and J by 6 bases. The CDR3 runs 14 residues. Germline values: CDR1 LGHNA, CDR2 YSLEER. The CDR3 DNA sequence: TGCGCCAGCAGCCCTGGGGCCGGGGGGGATACGCAGTATTTT. This encodes CASSPGAGGDTQYF.

The V call is TRBV4-3, the J call TRBJ1-4; D is uncertain. V dropped 5 bases and J dropped 0 bases, with 10 bases sitting between them. Germline V lookup: CDR1 LGHNA, CDR2 YSLEER. The CDR3 is 15 amino acids. The DNA of the CDR3 is TGCGCCAGCAGCGCCGGAGTTGCAACTAATGAAAAACTGTTTTTT. Translated: CASSAGVATNEKLFF.

The gene calls are TRBV9 and TRBJ2-4; no reliable D call. The V end lost 5 bases, the J end lost 2 bases, and 11 bases lay between the germline ends. The CDR3 covers 14 residues. CDR1 is SGDLS and CDR2 is YYNGEE in the germline V gene. The CDR3 bases are TGTGCCAGCAGTGCCTCGGAGTCCAAAAACATTCAGTACTTC. This codes for CASSASESKNIQYF.

The chain joins TRBV7-2 to TRBJ2-5; D may be TRBD1 (6 bases). The germline CDR1 and CDR2 sequences are SGHTA and FQGNSA. This CDR3 comprises 12 residues. Trimming removed 5 bases at V and 5 bases at J, with 9 bases between. DNA of the CDR3: TGTGCCAGCAGCCTAGACAGGGAGACCCAGTACTTC. Its protein product is CASSLDRETQYF. The full variable domain, in which reference TRBV7-2 and TRBJ2-5 provide the parts outside the CDR3, is GAGVSQSPSNKVTEKGKDVELRCDPISGHTALYWYRQSLGQGLEFLIYFQGNSAPDKSGLPSDRFSAERTGGSVSTLTIQRTQQEDSAVYLCASSLDRETQYFGPGTRLLVL.